A single sample gave rise to the 5 T cell receptor beta chains below, sequenced in a study of blood T cell repertoires in COVID-19. Clones were sequenced by immunoSEQ multiplex PCR, and TCRdb holds only the in-frame ones, with some missing. The data hold around 25,000 clones, with around 90% observed a single time. The sequenced sample was peripheral blood. These receptors were obtained from a human donor in a cohort sampled during active COVID-19.

This clone appeared once. The V and J genes are TRBV28 and TRBJ1-5, with a weak D call TRBD1 (5 bases). The V gene's germline CDR1 is MDHEN and CDR2 SYDVKM. Trimming cost V 9 bases and J 7 bases, with 22 bases left between them. This CDR3 is 15 amino acids long. The CDR3 protein is CARGDPGPGGQPQHF. In nucleotides, the CDR3 is TGTGCCAGGGGGGACCCGGGCCCCGGAGGGCAGCCCCAGCATTTT.

The V gene is TRBV3-1 (or the pseudogene TRBV3-2), the J gene TRBJ2-1, with D perhaps matching TRBD2 (6 bases). The CDR3 runs 16 residues. V was trimmed by 2 bases and J by 0 bases, leaving 11 bases between them. Germline V lookup: CDR1 LGHDT, CDR2 YNNKEL (reference sequence). This chain's CDR3 is CASSQYSGSSYNEQFF. The CDR3 bases are TGTGCCAGCAGCCAATATAGCGGTAGCTCCTACAATGAGCAGTTCTTC.

This chain links TRBV6-1 with TRBJ2-5, with 7 bases aligning to TRBD2. Germline V gene data show CDR1 as MNHNS and CDR2 as SASEGT. This CDR3 contains 15 residues. Unmatched junction bases numbered 8, after V lost 2 bases and J lost 5 bases. CDR3 protein: CASSEFWEGGETQYF. CDR3 nucleotides: TGTGCCAGCAGTGAATTTTGGGAGGGCGGGGAGACCCAGTACTTC.

This chain uses TRBV5-1 with TRBJ2-1, with unresolved D. The CDR3 sequence is 14 residues long. Germline loops: CDR1 SGHRS, CDR2 YFSETQ. V gave up 2 bases and J gave up 4 bases, with 10 bases separating them. The CDR3 nucleotides read TGCGCCAGCAGCTTAGGCCAGGTATACAATGAGCAGTTCTTC. This encodes CASSLGQVYNEQFF.

The V gene is TRBV7-9, the J gene TRBJ1-2; 8 bases match TRBD1. After removal of 5 bases from V and 5 bases from J, the junction contained 13 bases not matched to a gene. The germline gives CDR1 SEHNR, CDR2 FQNEAQ (reference sequence). The CDR3 spans 16 residues. The CDR3 DNA sequence: TGTGCCAGCAGCGCCCGCCGCGGACAGGGAGAATATGGCTACACCTTC. Protein product: CASSARRGQGEYGYTF. The full variable domain, completed using reference TRBV7-9 and TRBJ1-2, is DTGVSQNPRHKITKRGQNVTFRCDPISEHNRLYWYRQTLGQGPEFLTYFQNEAQLEKSRLLSDRFSAERPKGSFSTLEIQRTEQGDSAMYLCASSARRGQGEYGYTFGSGTRLTVV.